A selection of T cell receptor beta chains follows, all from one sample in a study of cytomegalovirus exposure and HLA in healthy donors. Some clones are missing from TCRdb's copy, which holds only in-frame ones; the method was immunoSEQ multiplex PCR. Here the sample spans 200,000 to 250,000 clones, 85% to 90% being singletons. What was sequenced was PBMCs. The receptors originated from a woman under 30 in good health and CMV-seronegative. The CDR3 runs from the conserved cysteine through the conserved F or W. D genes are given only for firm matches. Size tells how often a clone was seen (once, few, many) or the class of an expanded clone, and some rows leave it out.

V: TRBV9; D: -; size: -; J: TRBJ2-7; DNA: TGTGCCAGCAGCCCAGGACAATTCTACGAGCAGTACTTC; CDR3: CASSPGQFYEQYF
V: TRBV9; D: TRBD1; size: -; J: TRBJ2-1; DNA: TGTGCCAGCAGCGTAGGGGCAGGGGGTAACAATGAGCAGTTCTTC; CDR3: CASSVGAGGNNEQFF
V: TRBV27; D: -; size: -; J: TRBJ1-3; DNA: TGTGCCAGCAGTTCGGACAGCCACTCTGGAAACACCATATATTTT; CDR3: CASSSDSHSGNTIYF
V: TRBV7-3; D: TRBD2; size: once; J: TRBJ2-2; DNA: TGTGCCAGCAGCGAGGGACTAGGGCCCGGGGAGCTGTTTTTT; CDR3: CASSEGLGPGELFF
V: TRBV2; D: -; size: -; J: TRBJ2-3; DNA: TGTGCCAGCCGAGACAACACAGATACGCAGTATTTT; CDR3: CASRDNTDTQYF
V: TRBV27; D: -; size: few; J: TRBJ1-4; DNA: TGTGCCAGCAGTTTCGGAGGTACTAATGAAAAACTGTTTTTT; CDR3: CASSFGGTNEKLFF
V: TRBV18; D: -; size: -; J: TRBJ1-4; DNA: TGTGCCAGCTCACCCTCTAGAGTGGAAAAACTGTTTTTT; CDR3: CASSPSRVEKLFF
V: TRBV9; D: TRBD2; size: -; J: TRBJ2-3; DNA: TGTGCCAGCACCCTCGGGAGGGCGGCAGATACGCAGTATTTT; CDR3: CASTLGRAADTQYF
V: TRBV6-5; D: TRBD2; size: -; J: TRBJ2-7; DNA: TGTGCCAGCAGTTTAGCGGGAGTAGTCGGAGAGCAGTACTTC; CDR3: CASSLAGVVGEQYF
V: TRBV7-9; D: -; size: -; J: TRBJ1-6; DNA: TGTTCCAGCAGCTTAGGGCAGGGTGGGAATAATTCACCCCTCCACTTT; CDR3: CSSSLGQGGNNSPLHF
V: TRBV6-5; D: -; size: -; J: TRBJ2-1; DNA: TGTGCCAGCAGTTACGGTAGCGAGATCTCCTACAATGAGCAGTTCTTC; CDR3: CASSYGSEISYNEQFF
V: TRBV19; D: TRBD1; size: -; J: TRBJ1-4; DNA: TGTGCCAGTCGGGACAGGGGATATGTGGCAACTAATGAAAAACTGTTTTTT; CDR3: CASRDRGYVATNEKLFF
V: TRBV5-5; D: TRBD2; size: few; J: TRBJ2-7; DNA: TGTGCCAGCAGCTTGGCTAGCGGGAGAGGCCCCTACGAGCAGTACTTC; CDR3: CASSLASGRGPYEQYF
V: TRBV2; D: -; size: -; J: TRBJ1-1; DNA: TGTGCCAGCAGTAAACAGGGCTTCATGAACACTGAAGCTTTCTTT; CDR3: CASSKQGFMNTEAFF
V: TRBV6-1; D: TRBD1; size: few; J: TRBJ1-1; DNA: TGTGCCAGCAGACAGGGGTTGAACACTGAAGCTTTCTTT; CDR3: CASRQGLNTEAFF
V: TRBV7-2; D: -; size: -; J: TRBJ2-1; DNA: TGTGCCAGCAGCTTAGGTAGTCTCCGTCACAATGAGCAGTTCTTC; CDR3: CASSLGSLRHNEQFF
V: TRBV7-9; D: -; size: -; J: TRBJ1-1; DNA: TGTGCCAGCAGCTTAACCGTAGACAGACCAGGCACTGAAGCTTTCTTT; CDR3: CASSLTVDRPGTEAFF
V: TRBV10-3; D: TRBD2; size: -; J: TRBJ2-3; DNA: TGTGCCATCAGTGGACCGGGACTAGCCACAGATACGCAGTATTTT; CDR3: CAISGPGLATDTQYF
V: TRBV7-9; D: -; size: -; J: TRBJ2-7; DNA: TGTTCCAGCAGCTCTTACTACGAGCAGTACTTC; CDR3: CSSSSYYEQYF
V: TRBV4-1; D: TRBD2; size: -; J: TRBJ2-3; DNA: TGCGCCAGCAGCGGGAACTTAGCGGGAACTAGCACAGATACGCAGTATTTT; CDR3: CASSGNLAGTSTDTQYF
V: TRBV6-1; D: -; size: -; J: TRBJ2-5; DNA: TGTGCCAGCAGTGAAGTTACAGGGAAAGGGGAGACCCAGTACTTC; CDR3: CASSEVTGKGETQYF
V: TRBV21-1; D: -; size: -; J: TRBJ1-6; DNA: TGTGCCAGCAGCAAAAGTGGCGGGGTCCCGACTTTTGTTTTACCCCTCCACTTT; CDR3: CASSKSGGVPTFVLPLHF